The rows below give T cell receptor beta chains drawn from one sample of a study of shared clonotypes between healthy human individuals. The protocol was immunoSEQ multiplex PCR, while the TCRdb copy is restricted to in-frame clones and leaves out a portion. Counted here are fewer than 3 million clones, just under 95% occurring once; the ten biggest clones make up around 0.38%. Material: naive CD4+ T cells from PBMCs. The source is a man between 18 and 35 years old in good health. Some clones in this sample may be carry-over from other donors' samples. Each CDR3 is given with its conserved first and last residue. D genes are given only for firm matches. The size entry is marked missing in some rows and otherwise reads once, few, many or a size class.

j_gene: TRBJ2-1
abundance: -
len: 16
v_gene: TRBV5-1
d_gene: TRBD2
CDR3aa: CASSLDASGIYNEQFF
CDR3nt: TGCGCCAGCAGCTTGGATGCTAGCGGGATCTACAATGAGCAGTTCTTC

j_gene: TRBJ2-7
abundance: -
len: 13
v_gene: TRBV28
d_gene: -
CDR3aa: CASSNSDSSEQYF
CDR3nt: TGTGCCAGCTCCAACTCGGACAGTTCTGAGCAGTACTTC

j_gene: TRBJ1-1
abundance: few
len: 13
v_gene: TRBV29-1
d_gene: -
CDR3aa: CSAAGVMNTEAFF
CDR3nt: TGCAGCGCTGCAGGGGTCATGAACACTGAAGCTTTCTTT

j_gene: TRBJ2-2
abundance: -
len: 14
v_gene: TRBV5-1
d_gene: -
CDR3aa: CASSLEFLTGELFF
CDR3nt: TGCGCCAGCAGCTTGGAGTTTCTGACCGGGGAGCTGTTTTTT

j_gene: TRBJ2-7
abundance: -
len: 15
v_gene: TRBV19
d_gene: TRBD1
CDR3aa: CASSPRTGRAYEQYF
CDR3nt: TGTGCCAGTAGTCCGAGGACAGGGCGCGCCTACGAGCAGTACTTC

j_gene: TRBJ2-4
abundance: -
len: 15
v_gene: TRBV11-2
d_gene: TRBD1
CDR3aa: CASSFQGARDSIQYF
CDR3nt: TGTGCCAGCAGCTTCCAGGGGGCTAGGGATAGCATTCAGTACTTC

j_gene: TRBJ2-7
abundance: -
len: 17
v_gene: TRBV10-2
d_gene: -
CDR3aa: CAKRDRGLLAGGREQYF
CDR3nt: TGCGCCAAACGGGACAGGGGGCTCCTAGCGGGAGGACGCGAGCAGTACTTC

j_gene: TRBJ2-1
abundance: -
len: 14
v_gene: TRBV28
d_gene: TRBD2
CDR3aa: CASSHGTSGNEQFF
CDR3nt: TGTGCCAGCAGCCACGGCACTAGCGGTAATGAGCAGTTCTTC

j_gene: TRBJ2-3
abundance: -
len: 15
v_gene: TRBV15
d_gene: -
CDR3aa: CATSRVGGFSDTQYF
CDR3nt: TGTGCCACCAGCAGAGTGGGTGGATTCTCAGATACGCAGTATTTT

j_gene: TRBJ1-2
abundance: few
len: 12
v_gene: TRBV2
d_gene: TRBD1
CDR3aa: CASRQGQGNYTF
CDR3nt: TGTGCCAGCAGGCAGGGACAGGGCAACTACACCTTC

j_gene: TRBJ1-5
abundance: -
len: 13
v_gene: TRBV7-8
d_gene: -
CDR3aa: CASSLARNQPQHF
CDR3nt: TGTGCCAGCAGCTTAGCCCGGAATCAGCCCCAGCATTTT

j_gene: TRBJ2-2
abundance: -
len: 13
v_gene: TRBV6-6
d_gene: -
CDR3aa: CASSYQRTGELFF
CDR3nt: TGTGCCAGCAGTTACCAACGCACCGGGGAGCTGTTTTTT

j_gene: TRBJ1-5
abundance: -
len: 18
v_gene: TRBV19
d_gene: TRBD1
CDR3aa: CASSISWTGNKGNQPQHF
CDR3nt: TGTGCCAGTAGTATCTCTTGGACAGGGAATAAGGGCAATCAGCCCCAGCATTTT

j_gene: TRBJ2-5
abundance: -
len: 15
v_gene: TRBV30
d_gene: TRBD1
CDR3aa: CAWSVGRGRLETQYF
CDR3nt: TGTGCCTGGAGTGTAGGCAGGGGGCGGTTGGAGACCCAGTACTTC

j_gene: TRBJ1-5
abundance: -
len: 16
v_gene: TRBV5-6
d_gene: -
CDR3aa: CASSLGGVLSNQPQHF
CDR3nt: TGTGCCAGCAGCTTGGGAGGGGTCCTTAGCAATCAGCCCCAGCATTTT

j_gene: TRBJ1-1
abundance: -
len: 14
v_gene: TRBV29-1
d_gene: -
CDR3aa: CSVALRQVTSEAFF
CDR3nt: TGCAGCGTTGCACTCCGACAGGTTACGTCTGAAGCTTTCTTT